Each of the 15 T cell receptor beta chains below was sequenced from the same sample in a study of T cells after yellow fever vaccination. TCRdb used MiXCR to reprocess the 5' RACE reads, holding one entry per CDR3 protein. The table shows approximately 610,000 distinct CDR3 sequences, with less than 20% occurring only once. Material: PBMCs, obtained less than 6 days after the first yellow fever vaccination. The receptors derive from a man between 18 and 35 years old who received the YFV17D yellow fever vaccine.

The J gene is TRBJ2-2, the V gene TRBV7-3; D call uncertain. Germline V gene data show CDR1 as SGHTA and CDR2 as FQGTGA. Trimming took 4 bases from V and 8 from J, leaving 8 bases between them. The CDR3 has 12 amino acids. The CDR3 here is CASSWVSGELFF. The CDR3 DNA reads TGTGCCAGCAGCTGGGTATCGGGGGAGCTGTTTTTT. Full variable domain (missing parts from reference TRBV7-3 and TRBJ2-2): GAGVSQTPSNKVTEKGKYVELRCDPISGHTALYWYRQSLGQGPEFLIYFQGTGAADDSGLPNDRFFAVRPEGSVSTLKIQRTERGDSAVYLCASSWVSGELFFGEGSRLTVL.

The chain couples TRBV6-5 to TRBJ1-1; no reliable D call. V gave up 0 bases and J gave up 0 bases, with 8 bases separating them. The CDR3 is 15 residues long. CDR1 MNHEY and CDR2 SVGAGI come from the germline V gene. CDR3 region: CASSYSNSVNTEAFF. In DNA, the CDR3 is TGTGCCAGCAGTTACTCGAACTCGGTGAACACTGAAGCTTTCTTT.

This chain uses TRBV7-2 with TRBJ2-7; D call uncertain. This CDR3 is 15 amino acids long. CDR1 SGHTA and CDR2 FQGNSA come from the germline V gene. The germline V and J ends were trimmed by 1 base and 6 bases, with 16 bases remaining between them. CDR3 DNA sequence: TGTGCCAGCAGCTTAGGCCCGAACTCCCCTGGCGAGCAGTACGTC. This gives the protein CASSLGPNSPGEQYV.

The V gene is TRBV7-9, the J gene TRBJ1-6; TRBD1 is a possible D gene (5 bases). Per the germline V gene, CDR1 is SEHNR and CDR2 is FQNEAQ (reference sequence). The CDR3 length is 15 residues. V was shortened by 0 bases and J by 5 bases, with 8 bases between the two germline ends. The chain's CDR3 is CASSLAGGDNSPLHF. The CDR3 region has the DNA TGTGCCAGCAGCTTAGCTGGGGGGGATAATTCACCCCTCCACTTT.

This clonotype was counted only a few times. The chain is built from TRBV4-1 and TRBJ1-1; D gene uncertain. Between the trimmed V and J ends, which lost 0 bases and 3 bases, there was a span of 5 bases. This CDR3 is 13 amino acids long. CDR1 is MGHRA, CDR2 YSYEKL, per germline. The CDR3 nucleotides read TGCGCCAGCAGCCAAGATATGGACACTGAAGCTTTCTTT. It codes for CASSQDMDTEAFF.

This chain links TRBV7-9 with TRBJ2-1; unclear D gene. The CDR3 length is 17 residues. Per germline, CDR1 SEHNR and CDR2 FQNEAQ (reference sequence). Trimming left V 5 bases short and J 0 bases short, with 17 bases between. CDR3 residues: CASSPRTRMASYNEQFF. CDR3 DNA sequence: TGTGCCAGCAGCCCTCGGACGCGGATGGCCTCCTACAATGAGCAGTTCTTC.

The V call is TRBV7-2, the J call TRBJ2-7, with D uncertain. The CDR3 sequence is 12 residues long. Germline CDR1 SGHTA, CDR2 FQGNSA. Trimming took off 1 base at V and 5 bases at J, with 6 bases between the two ends. In DNA form, the CDR3 reads TGTGCCAGCAGCTTAGGGTACCACGAGCAGTACTTC. Translation: CASSLGYHEQYF. The complete variable domain, with remaining parts taken from reference TRBV7-2 and TRBJ2-7, reads GAGVSQSPSNKVTEKGKDVELRCDPISGHTALYWYRQSLGQGLEFLIYFQGNSAPDKSGLPSDRFSAERTGGSVSTLTIQRTQQEDSAVYLCASSLGYHEQYFGPGTRLTVT.

This clonotype was recorded a few times. The chain uses TRBV12-3 or TRBV12-4 and TRBJ1-6; unclear D gene. This CDR3 region has 15 residues. With 6 bases removed from V and 9 bases from J, the gap between germline ends came to 18 bases. The CDR3 DNA reads TGTGCCAGCAGCAGAGGCGGAGTAATAGGTTCACCCCTCCACTTT. Its translation: CASSRGGVIGSPLHF.

This clonotype was counted a few times. The chain recombines TRBV28 with TRBJ2-4; the D is unclear. Germline V gene lookup returns CDR1 MDHEN and CDR2 SYDVKM. With 2 bases removed from V and 6 bases from J, the gap between germline ends came to 5 bases. The CDR3 loop spans 12 amino acids. The DNA of the CDR3 is TGTGCCAGCAGTTTAAAGGGAAACATTCAGTACTTC. Translation: CASSLKGNIQYF.

The table lists this clonotype with a few counts. This sequence joins TRBV7-9 and TRBJ2-3, with a tentative D call TRBD2 (7 bases). The V end lost 5 bases, the J end lost 3 bases, and 15 bases lay between the germline ends. The CDR3 covers 15 residues. The V gene's germline CDR1 is SEHNR and CDR2 FQNEAQ (reference sequence). DNA of the CDR3: TGTGCCAGCAGCCGAATACAGGGAGGGACAGATACGCAGTATTTT. Residues: CASSRIQGGTDTQYF.

The V and J genes are TRBV6-6 and TRBJ1-1; D call uncertain. Germline CDR1 MNHNY, CDR2 SVGAGI (reference sequence). The CDR3 runs 13 residues. Trimming removed 6 bases from V and 0 bases from J, with 8 bases in between. CDR3 protein: CASSSVMNTEAFF. DNA of the CDR3: TGTGCCAGCAGCTCTGTAATGAACACTGAAGCTTTCTTT.

This clonotype has more than one count but fewer than ten. The chain combines TRBV14 with TRBJ2-5, with no clear D. Per germline, CDR1 SGHDN and CDR2 FVKESK. The length of the CDR3 is 15 residues. Trimming cost V 0 bases and J 5 bases, with 13 bases left between them. CDR3 sequence reads: CASSQEWQDRETQYF. CDR3 sequence (DNA): TGTGCCAGCAGCCAAGAGTGGCAGGACCGGGAGACCCAGTACTTC. The full variable domain, with the rest looked up from reference TRBV14 and TRBJ2-5, is EAGVTQFPSHSVIEKGQTVTLRCDPISGHDNLYWYRRVMGKEIKFLLHFVKESKQDESGMPNNRFLAERTGGTYSTLKVQPAELEDSGVYFCASSQEWQDRETQYFGPGTRLLVL.

This clonotype turned up a few times. The genes are TRBV20-1 and TRBJ2-7, with D possibly matching TRBD1 (6 bases). CDR1 is DFQATT and CDR2 is SNEGSKA in the germline V gene (reference sequence). The CDR3 is 14 amino acids. V was cut by 6 bases and J by 5 bases, with 20 bases left in between. The CDR3 DNA follows: TGCAGTGCGAGCCCCGATTACAGGGTCGACGAGCAGTACTTC. It is translated as CSASPDYRVDEQYF.

V usage is TRBV4-2 and J usage is TRBJ1-2; TRBD1 aligns across 11 bases. With V trimmed by 4 bases and J by 4 bases, 5 bases remained unmatched. The CDR3 consists of 15 residues. Germline V gene data show CDR1 as LGHNA and CDR2 as YNFKEQ. In DNA form, the CDR3 reads TGTGCCAGCAGCCGGGGACAGGGGGATTCCTATGGCTACACCTTC. Its translation is CASSRGQGDSYGYTF.

This clonotype has at least ten counts. The chain employs TRBV6-1 and TRBJ2-1; the match to TRBD2 covers 10 bases. Trimming took 7 bases from V and 0 from J; bases not matched to a gene: 3. This CDR3 contains 15 residues. Germline V gives CDR1 MNHNS, CDR2 SASEGT. CDR3 DNA sequence: TGTGCCAGCAACCCTAGCGGGGGCTCCTACAATGAGCAGTTCTTC. It yields the protein CASNPSGGSYNEQFF.